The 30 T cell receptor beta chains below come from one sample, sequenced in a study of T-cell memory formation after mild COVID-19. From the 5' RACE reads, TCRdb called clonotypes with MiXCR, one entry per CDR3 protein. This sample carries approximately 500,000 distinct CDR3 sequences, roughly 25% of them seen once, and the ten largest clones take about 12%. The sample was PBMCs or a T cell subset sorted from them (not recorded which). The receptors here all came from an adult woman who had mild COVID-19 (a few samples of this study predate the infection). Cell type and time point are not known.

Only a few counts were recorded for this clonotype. The CDR3 loop is CASSQDPSGHPSQPQHF. CDR3 in DNA: TGCGCCAGCAGCCAAGATCCCTCAGGCCATCCCAGTCAGCCCCAGCATTTT. The genes are TRBV4-1 and TRBJ1-5; no reliable D call. This CDR3 is 17 amino acids long. Germline CDR1 reads MGHRA; CDR2 reads YSYEKL. V lost 0 bases to trimming and J lost 6 bases, with 18 bases between them.

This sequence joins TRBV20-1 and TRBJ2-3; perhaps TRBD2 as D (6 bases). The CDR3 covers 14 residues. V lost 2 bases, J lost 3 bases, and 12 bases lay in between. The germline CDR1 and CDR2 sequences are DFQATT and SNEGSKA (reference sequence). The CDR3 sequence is CSARTGVGTDTQYF. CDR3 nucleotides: TGCAGTGCTAGAACGGGAGTAGGTACAGATACGCAGTATTTT.

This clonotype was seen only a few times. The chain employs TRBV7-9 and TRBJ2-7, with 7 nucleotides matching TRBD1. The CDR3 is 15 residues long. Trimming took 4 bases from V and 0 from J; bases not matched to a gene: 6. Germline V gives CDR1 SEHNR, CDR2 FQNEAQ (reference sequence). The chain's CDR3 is CASSSLGQSSYEQYF. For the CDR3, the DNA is TGTGCCAGCAGCTCCCTGGGACAGTCCTCCTACGAGCAGTACTTC.

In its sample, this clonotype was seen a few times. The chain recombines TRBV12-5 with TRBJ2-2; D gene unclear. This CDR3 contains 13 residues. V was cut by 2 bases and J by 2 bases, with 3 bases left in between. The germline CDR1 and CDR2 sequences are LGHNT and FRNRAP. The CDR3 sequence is CASGLYNTGELFF. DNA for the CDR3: TGTGCTAGTGGTTTGTATAACACCGGGGAGCTGTTTTTT.

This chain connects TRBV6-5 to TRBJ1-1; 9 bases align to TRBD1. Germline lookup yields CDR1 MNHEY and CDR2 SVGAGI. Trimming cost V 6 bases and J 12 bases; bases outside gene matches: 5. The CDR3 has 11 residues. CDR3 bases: TGTGCCAGCAGCCCGGGACAGGGAACTTTCTTT. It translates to CASSPGQGTFF.

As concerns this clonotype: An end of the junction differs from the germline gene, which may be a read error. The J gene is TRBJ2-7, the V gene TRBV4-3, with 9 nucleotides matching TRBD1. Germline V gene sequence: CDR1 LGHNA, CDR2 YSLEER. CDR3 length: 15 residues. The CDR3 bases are TGCGACAGCAGCCGCAGGGGACAGGGTACCCACGAGCAGTACTTC. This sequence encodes CDSSRRGQGTHEQYF.

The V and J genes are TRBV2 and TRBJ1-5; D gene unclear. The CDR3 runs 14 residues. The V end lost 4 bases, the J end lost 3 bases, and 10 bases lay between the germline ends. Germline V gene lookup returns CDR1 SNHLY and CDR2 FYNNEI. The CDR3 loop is CASSGWGDNQPQHF. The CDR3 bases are TGTGCCAGCAGTGGATGGGGAGACAATCAGCCCCAGCATTTT.

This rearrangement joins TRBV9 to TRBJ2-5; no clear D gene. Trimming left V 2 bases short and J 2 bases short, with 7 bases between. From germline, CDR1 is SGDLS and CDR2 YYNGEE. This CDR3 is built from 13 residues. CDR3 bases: TGTGCCAGCAGCGTCCTACAGCAAGAGACCCAGTACTTC. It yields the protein CASSVLQQETQYF.

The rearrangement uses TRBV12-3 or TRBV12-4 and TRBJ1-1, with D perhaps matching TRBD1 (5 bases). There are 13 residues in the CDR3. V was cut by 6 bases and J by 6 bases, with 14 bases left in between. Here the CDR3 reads CASSVLGGAEAFF. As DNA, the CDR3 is TGTGCCAGCAGCGTCCTGGGGGGGGCTGAAGCTTTCTTT.

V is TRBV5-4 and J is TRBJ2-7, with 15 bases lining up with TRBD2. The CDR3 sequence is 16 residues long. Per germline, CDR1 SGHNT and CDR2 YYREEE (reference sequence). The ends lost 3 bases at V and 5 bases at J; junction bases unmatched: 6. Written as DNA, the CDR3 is TGTGCCAGCAGCTACGGGACTAGCGGGAGGAAGGACGAGCAGTACTTC. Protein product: CASSYGTSGRKDEQYF.

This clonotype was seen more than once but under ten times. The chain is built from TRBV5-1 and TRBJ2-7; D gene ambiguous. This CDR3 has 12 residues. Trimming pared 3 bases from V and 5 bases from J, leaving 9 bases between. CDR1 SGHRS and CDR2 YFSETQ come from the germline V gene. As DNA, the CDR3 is TGCGCCAGCAGCTCAACCGAGGACGAGCAGTACTTC. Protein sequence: CASSSTEDEQYF.

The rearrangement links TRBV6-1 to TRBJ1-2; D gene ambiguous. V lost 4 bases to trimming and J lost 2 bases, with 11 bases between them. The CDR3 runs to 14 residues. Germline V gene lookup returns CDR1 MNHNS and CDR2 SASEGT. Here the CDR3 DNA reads TGTGCCAGCAGTGCCCGGGCCGTGAACTATGGCTACACCTTC. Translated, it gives CASSARAVNYGYTF.

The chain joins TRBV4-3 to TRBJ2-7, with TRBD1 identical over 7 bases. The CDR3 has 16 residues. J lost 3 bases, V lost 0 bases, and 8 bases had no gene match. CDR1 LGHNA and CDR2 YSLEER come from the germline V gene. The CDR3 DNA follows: TGCGCCAGCAGCCAAGACATTCCGGGACAGTACTACGAGCAGTACTTC. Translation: CASSQDIPGQYYEQYF.

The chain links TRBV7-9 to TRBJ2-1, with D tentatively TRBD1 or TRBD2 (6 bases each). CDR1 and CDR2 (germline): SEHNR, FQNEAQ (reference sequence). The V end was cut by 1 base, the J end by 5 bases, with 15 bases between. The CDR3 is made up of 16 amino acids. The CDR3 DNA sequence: TGTGCCAGCAGCTTAGGGATAGGGGGGCTGGACAATGAGCAGTTCTTC. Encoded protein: CASSLGIGGLDNEQFF.

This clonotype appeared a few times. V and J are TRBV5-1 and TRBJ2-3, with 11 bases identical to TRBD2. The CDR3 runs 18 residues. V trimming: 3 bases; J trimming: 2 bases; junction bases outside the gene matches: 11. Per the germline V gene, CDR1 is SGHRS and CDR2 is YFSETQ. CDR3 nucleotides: TGCGCCAGCAGCTCCTCCGGGACTAGCGGTGTTAACACAGATACGCAGTATTTT. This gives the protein CASSSSGTSGVNTDTQYF.

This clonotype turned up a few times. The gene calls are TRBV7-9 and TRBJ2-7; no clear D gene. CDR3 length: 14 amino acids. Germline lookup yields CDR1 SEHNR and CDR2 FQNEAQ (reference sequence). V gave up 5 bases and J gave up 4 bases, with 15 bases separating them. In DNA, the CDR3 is TGTGCCAGCAGCCACATGAGGACGGAATACGAGCAGTACTTC. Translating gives CASSHMRTEYEQYF.

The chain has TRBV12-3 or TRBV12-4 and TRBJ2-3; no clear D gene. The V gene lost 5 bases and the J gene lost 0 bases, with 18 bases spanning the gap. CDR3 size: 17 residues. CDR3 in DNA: TGTGCCAGCAGTCCCCGGGTTGGCGGCACTAGCACAGATACGCAGTATTTT. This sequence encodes CASSPRVGGTSTDTQYF.

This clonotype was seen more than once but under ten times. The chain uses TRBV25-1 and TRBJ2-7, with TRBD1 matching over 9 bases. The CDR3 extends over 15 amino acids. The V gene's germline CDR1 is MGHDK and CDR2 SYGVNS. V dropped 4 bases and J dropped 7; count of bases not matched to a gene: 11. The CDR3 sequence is CASSGTGAWSEEQYF. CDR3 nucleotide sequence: TGTGCCAGCAGTGGGACAGGGGCGTGGTCGGAAGAGCAGTACTTC.

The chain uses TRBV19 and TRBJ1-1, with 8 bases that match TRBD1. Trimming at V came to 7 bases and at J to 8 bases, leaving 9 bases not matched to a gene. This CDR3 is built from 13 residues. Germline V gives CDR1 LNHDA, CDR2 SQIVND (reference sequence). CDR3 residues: CASTQDRVLEAFF. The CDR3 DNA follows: TGTGCCAGTACTCAGGACAGGGTACTAGAAGCTTTCTTT.

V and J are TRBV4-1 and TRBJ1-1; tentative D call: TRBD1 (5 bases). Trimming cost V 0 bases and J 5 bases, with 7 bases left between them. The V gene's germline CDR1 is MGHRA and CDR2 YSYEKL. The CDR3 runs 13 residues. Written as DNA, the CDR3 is TGCGCCAGCAGCCAAGAGCCAGGGACTGAAGCTTTCTTT. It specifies CASSQEPGTEAFF.

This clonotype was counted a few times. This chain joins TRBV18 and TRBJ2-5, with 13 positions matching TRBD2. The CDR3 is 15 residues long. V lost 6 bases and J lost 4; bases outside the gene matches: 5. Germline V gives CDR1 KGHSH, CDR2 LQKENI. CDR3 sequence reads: CASSRTSGRAETQYF. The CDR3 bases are TGTGCCAGCTCCCGTACTAGCGGGAGGGCAGAGACCCAGTACTTC.

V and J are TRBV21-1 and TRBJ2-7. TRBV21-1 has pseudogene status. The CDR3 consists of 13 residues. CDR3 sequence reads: CASSKGDSYEQYF. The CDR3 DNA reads TGTGCCAGCAGCAAAGGCGACTCCTACGAGCAGTACTTC.

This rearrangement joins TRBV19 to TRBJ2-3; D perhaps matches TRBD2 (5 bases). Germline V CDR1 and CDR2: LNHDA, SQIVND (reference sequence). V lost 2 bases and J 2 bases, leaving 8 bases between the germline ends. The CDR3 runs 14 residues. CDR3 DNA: TGTGCCAGTAGTATACGGACTTCCACAGATACGCAGTATTTT. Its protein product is CASSIRTSTDTQYF.

DNA of the CDR3: TGTGCCAGCAGGACGCGTGACCAACCGAACACCGGGGAGCTGTTTTTT. This codes for CASRTRDQPNTGELFF. This chain joins TRBV12-3 or TRBV12-4 and TRBJ2-2; D is unresolved. Trimming took 6 bases from V and 0 from J, leaving 14 bases between them. There are 16 residues in the CDR3.

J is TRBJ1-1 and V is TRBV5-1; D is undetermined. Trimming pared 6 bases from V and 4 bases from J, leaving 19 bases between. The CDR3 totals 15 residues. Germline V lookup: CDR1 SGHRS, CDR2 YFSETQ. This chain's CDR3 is CASTSMVGGGTEAFF. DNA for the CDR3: TGCGCCAGCACCTCCATGGTGGGAGGAGGCACTGAAGCTTTCTTT.

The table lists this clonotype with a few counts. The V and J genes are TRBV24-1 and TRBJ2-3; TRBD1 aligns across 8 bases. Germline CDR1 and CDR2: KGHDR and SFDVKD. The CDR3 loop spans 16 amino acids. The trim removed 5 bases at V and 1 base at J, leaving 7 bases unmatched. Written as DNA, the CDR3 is TGTGCCACCAGTGTCCCTCTGGGACAGGGCACAGATACGCAGTATTTT. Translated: CATSVPLGQGTDTQYF.

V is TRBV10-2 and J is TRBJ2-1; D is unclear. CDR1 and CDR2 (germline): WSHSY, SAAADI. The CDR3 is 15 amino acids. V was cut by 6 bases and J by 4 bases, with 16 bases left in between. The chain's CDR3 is CASRADRAAYNEQFF. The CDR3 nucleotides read TGCGCCAGCAGGGCAGACCGCGCGGCTTACAATGAGCAGTTCTTC.

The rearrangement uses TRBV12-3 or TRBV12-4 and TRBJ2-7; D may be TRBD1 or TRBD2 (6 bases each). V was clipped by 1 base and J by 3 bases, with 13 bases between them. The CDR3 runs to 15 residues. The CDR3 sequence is CASSLEGGPHYEQYF. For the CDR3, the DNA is TGTGCCAGCAGTTTAGAGGGGGGCCCCCACTACGAGCAGTACTTC.

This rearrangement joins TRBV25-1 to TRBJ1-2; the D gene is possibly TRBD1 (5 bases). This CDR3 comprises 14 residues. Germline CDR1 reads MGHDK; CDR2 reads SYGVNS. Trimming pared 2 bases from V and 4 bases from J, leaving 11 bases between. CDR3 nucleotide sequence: TGTGCCAGCAGTGAAGGATTCGGGACCTATGGCTACACCTTC. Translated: CASSEGFGTYGYTF.

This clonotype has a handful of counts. The CDR3 loop is CASSGKTGDNSPLHF. Written as DNA, the CDR3 is TGTGCCAGCAGTGGAAAGACAGGGGATAATTCACCCCTCCACTTT. The J gene is TRBJ1-6, the V gene TRBV6-1, with 8 bases that match TRBD1. With V trimmed by 4 bases and J by 5 bases, 4 bases remained unmatched. Looked up from germline, CDR1 is MNHNS and CDR2 is SASEGT. The CDR3 covers 15 residues.